This is a list of T cell receptor beta chains from one sample in a study of PD-1 blockade in classical Hodgkin lymphoma. The method was immunoSEQ multiplex PCR; TCRdb's version includes in-frame clones alone and lacks a portion of them. The sample carries tens of thousands of clones, roughly 71% recorded once. Sample: peripheral blood mononuclear cells (PBMCs), taken before the second cycle of nivolumab. These receptors all stem from a human donor with classical Hodgkin lymphoma. CDR3s include the opening cysteine and the closing phenylalanine or tryptophan. The D gene is left open where the match is weak. Size tells how often a clone was seen (once, few, many) or the class of an expanded clone, and some rows leave it out.

cdr3_length: 12
clone_size: -
d_call: TRBD1
j_call: TRBJ2-7
v_call: TRBV6-6
cdr3_nt: TGTGCCAGCAGTCACAGGGGTGGCGAGCAGTACTTC
cdr3_aa: CASSHRGGEQYF

cdr3_length: 17
clone_size: -
d_call: -
j_call: TRBJ2-3
v_call: TRBV7-2
cdr3_nt: TGTGCCAGCAGCTCGCGCCGGGGGCTTGTAAGCACAGATACGCAGTATTTT
cdr3_aa: CASSSRRGLVSTDTQYF

cdr3_length: 12
clone_size: few
d_call: -
j_call: TRBJ1-4
v_call: TRBV4-3
cdr3_nt: TGCGCCAGCAGCGGGATGGGGGAAAAACTGTTTTTT
cdr3_aa: CASSGMGEKLFF

cdr3_length: 13
clone_size: -
d_call: -
j_call: TRBJ1-2
v_call: TRBV19
cdr3_nt: TGTGCCAGTAGATGGGGCTCTAACTATGGCTACACCTTC
cdr3_aa: CASRWGSNYGYTF

cdr3_length: 15
clone_size: -
d_call: TRBD1
j_call: TRBJ1-5
v_call: TRBV29-1
cdr3_nt: TGCAGCGTTGCGATGGGACAGGGGGCTCTTCAGCCCCAGCATTTT
cdr3_aa: CSVAMGQGALQPQHF

cdr3_length: 16
clone_size: -
d_call: -
j_call: TRBJ2-2
v_call: TRBV9
cdr3_nt: TGTGCCAGCAGCGTAGCCAGGACCTCGAACACCGGGGAGCTGTTTTTT
cdr3_aa: CASSVARTSNTGELFF

cdr3_length: 14
clone_size: -
d_call: -
j_call: TRBJ2-2
v_call: TRBV4-3
cdr3_nt: TGCGCCAGCAGCCAAGATCGAGGCATCGGGGAGCTGTTTTTT
cdr3_aa: CASSQDRGIGELFF

cdr3_length: 15
clone_size: -
d_call: TRBD2
j_call: TRBJ2-7
v_call: TRBV5-1
cdr3_nt: TGCGCCAGCAGCTTGTCTAGCGGGGACTCCTACGAGCAGTACTTC
cdr3_aa: CASSLSSGDSYEQYF

cdr3_length: 14
clone_size: -
d_call: -
j_call: TRBJ2-3
v_call: TRBV5-4
cdr3_nt: TGTGCCAGCAGCTTGTTCCCAGGTTCAGATACGCAGTATTTT
cdr3_aa: CASSLFPGSDTQYF

cdr3_length: 16
clone_size: -
d_call: TRBD1
j_call: TRBJ2-3
v_call: TRBV5-1
cdr3_nt: TGCGCCAGCAGCTCAGCCGGGACAGGGGTTATAGATACGCAGTATTTT
cdr3_aa: CASSSAGTGVIDTQYF

cdr3_length: 16
clone_size: -
d_call: TRBD1
j_call: TRBJ1-1
v_call: TRBV5-4
cdr3_nt: TGTGCCAGCAGCTCCGGACAGGTCTTATGGGACACTGAAGCTTTCTTT
cdr3_aa: CASSSGQVLWDTEAFF

cdr3_length: 15
clone_size: once
d_call: -
j_call: TRBJ2-1
v_call: TRBV19
cdr3_nt: TGTGCCAGTAGTGCCTGGATCAACGGGGACAATGAGCAGTTCTTC
cdr3_aa: CASSAWINGDNEQFF

cdr3_length: 15
clone_size: -
d_call: -
j_call: TRBJ1-5
v_call: TRBV9
cdr3_nt: TGTGCCAGCAGCGTAGAGGCGGGAAACAATCAGCCCCAGCATTTT
cdr3_aa: CASSVEAGNNQPQHF

cdr3_length: 15
clone_size: few
d_call: TRBD1
j_call: TRBJ1-1
v_call: TRBV6-1
cdr3_nt: TGTGCCAGCAGGGGTCGACAGGGGCAGAACACTGAAGCTTTCTTT
cdr3_aa: CASRGRQGQNTEAFF

cdr3_length: 15
clone_size: few
d_call: TRBD1
j_call: TRBJ2-1
v_call: TRBV28
cdr3_nt: TGTGCCAGCAGTTTACCGGGACAGGGTAGGAATGAGCAGTTCTTC
cdr3_aa: CASSLPGQGRNEQFF

cdr3_length: 14
clone_size: -
d_call: TRBD1
j_call: TRBJ2-5
v_call: TRBV2
cdr3_nt: TGTGCCAGCAGTGTATCGACAGGGCTGGAGACCCAGTACTTC
cdr3_aa: CASSVSTGLETQYF

cdr3_length: 13
clone_size: -
d_call: -
j_call: TRBJ1-1
v_call: TRBV19
cdr3_nt: TGTGCCAGTAGTGGCTTGGGAAACACTGAAGCTTTCTTT
cdr3_aa: CASSGLGNTEAFF

cdr3_length: 14
clone_size: -
d_call: -
j_call: TRBJ2-1
v_call: TRBV19
cdr3_nt: TGTGCCAGTAGTTTCTTGGGGACGTACAATGAGCAGTTCTTC
cdr3_aa: CASSFLGTYNEQFF

cdr3_length: 14
clone_size: once
d_call: TRBD1
j_call: TRBJ1-1
v_call: TRBV9
cdr3_nt: TGTGCCAGCAGCCTTGGGACAGGGAACACTGAAGCTTTCTTT
cdr3_aa: CASSLGTGNTEAFF

cdr3_length: 12
clone_size: -
d_call: -
j_call: TRBJ1-2
v_call: TRBV19
cdr3_nt: TGTGCCAGTAAAACAGATAACTATGGCTACACCTTC
cdr3_aa: CASKTDNYGYTF

cdr3_length: 13
clone_size: many
d_call: -
j_call: TRBJ1-1
v_call: TRBV19
cdr3_nt: TGTGCCAGTAGTTTCCAGGGGAACACTGAAGCTTTCTTT
cdr3_aa: CASSFQGNTEAFF

cdr3_length: 12
clone_size: -
d_call: -
j_call: TRBJ1-2
v_call: TRBV7-9
cdr3_nt: TGTGCCAGCAGCCCGAGTAACTATGGCTACACCTTC
cdr3_aa: CASSPSNYGYTF

cdr3_length: 15
clone_size: -
d_call: -
j_call: TRBJ2-3
v_call: TRBV7-2
cdr3_nt: TGTGCCAGCAGCCCCTCTAGTCTCGGGACAGATACGCAGTATTTT
cdr3_aa: CASSPSSLGTDTQYF

cdr3_length: 15
clone_size: -
d_call: -
j_call: TRBJ2-2
v_call: TRBV19
cdr3_nt: TGTGCCAGTAGTTGGCTAGCCGAAACCCCGGGGGAGCTGTTTTTT
cdr3_aa: CASSWLAETPGELFF

cdr3_length: 15
clone_size: -
d_call: TRBD1
j_call: TRBJ1-1
v_call: TRBV15
cdr3_nt: TGTGCCACCAGCTTCTTCGACAGGGGGATCGCTGAAGCTTTCTTT
cdr3_aa: CATSFFDRGIAEAFF

cdr3_length: 15
clone_size: few
d_call: TRBD2
j_call: TRBJ2-2
v_call: TRBV10-3
cdr3_nt: TGTGCCATCAGTGAGGCGGGAGGCCCCGGCGGGGAGCTGTTTTTT
cdr3_aa: CAISEAGGPGGELFF

cdr3_length: 15
clone_size: -
d_call: TRBD1
j_call: TRBJ2-7
v_call: TRBV28
cdr3_nt: TGTGCCAGCAAAGGGTCCGGGACAGGAGCCTACGAGCAGTACTTC
cdr3_aa: CASKGSGTGAYEQYF

cdr3_length: 14
clone_size: -
d_call: -
j_call: TRBJ2-2
v_call: TRBV6-1
cdr3_nt: TGTGCCAGCAGTGTAGTCAGACAAACCGGGGAGCTGTTTTTT
cdr3_aa: CASSVVRQTGELFF

cdr3_length: 14
clone_size: few
d_call: -
j_call: TRBJ2-5
v_call: TRBV15
cdr3_nt: TGTGCCACCAGCAGAGATCGCTGGGCTGAGACCCAGTACTTC
cdr3_aa: CATSRDRWAETQYF

cdr3_length: 14
clone_size: once
d_call: TRBD1
j_call: TRBJ2-5
v_call: TRBV28
cdr3_nt: TGTGCCAGCAGTTTGACAGGGGGCCGAGAGACCCAGTACTTC
cdr3_aa: CASSLTGGRETQYF

cdr3_length: 14
clone_size: -
d_call: -
j_call: TRBJ2-1
v_call: TRBV28
cdr3_nt: TGTGCCAGCAGAAGACCCTATTCGGGGGATGAGCAGTTCTTC
cdr3_aa: CASRRPYSGDEQFF

cdr3_length: 15
clone_size: once
d_call: TRBD2
j_call: TRBJ2-2
v_call: TRBV4-3
cdr3_nt: TGCGCCAGCTCGCGGGAGGGGTTGAACACCGGGGAGCTGTTTTTT
cdr3_aa: CASSREGLNTGELFF

cdr3_length: 14
clone_size: -
d_call: -
j_call: TRBJ2-1
v_call: TRBV9
cdr3_nt: TGTGCCAGCAGCGATACCCGCCGGGAACCCGCGGGGCTCTTC
cdr3_aa: CASSDTRREPAGLF

cdr3_length: 14
clone_size: -
d_call: -
j_call: TRBJ1-2
v_call: TRBV19
cdr3_nt: TGTGCCAGTTCTACCTTACAGACAGCCTATGGCTACACCTTC
cdr3_aa: CASSTLQTAYGYTF

cdr3_length: 12
clone_size: -
d_call: TRBD1
j_call: TRBJ1-2
v_call: TRBV15
cdr3_nt: TGTGCCACCAGCAGAGCGACAGGGTTGCACACCTTC
cdr3_aa: CATSRATGLHTF

cdr3_length: 14
clone_size: -
d_call: TRBD1
j_call: TRBJ1-1
v_call: TRBV9
cdr3_nt: TGTGCCAGCAGCGTAGGACAGGGGGCCACTGAAGCTTTCTTT
cdr3_aa: CASSVGQGATEAFF

cdr3_length: 19
clone_size: few
d_call: TRBD1
j_call: TRBJ1-2
v_call: TRBV28
cdr3_nt: TGTGCCAGCAGTTTAATTCTAGGGGACAGGGTAGGGACTAACTATGGCTACACCTTC
cdr3_aa: CASSLILGDRVGTNYGYTF

cdr3_length: 14
clone_size: few
d_call: TRBD1
j_call: TRBJ1-5
v_call: TRBV5-4
cdr3_nt: TGTGCCAGCAGCTTACAGGGGGTCAATCAGCCCCAGCATTTT
cdr3_aa: CASSLQGVNQPQHF

cdr3_length: 13
clone_size: once
d_call: -
j_call: TRBJ1-6
v_call: TRBV7-2
cdr3_nt: TGTGCCAGCAGCTTAGGAATGGGAATAGGCCTCCACTTT
cdr3_aa: CASSLGMGIGLHF

cdr3_length: 15
clone_size: -
d_call: -
j_call: TRBJ1-2
v_call: TRBV9
cdr3_nt: TGTGCCAGCAGCGTAGAGCTTGGCAACGACTATGGCTACACCTTC
cdr3_aa: CASSVELGNDYGYTF